The rows below give T cell receptor beta chains drawn from one sample of a study of T cells in Graves' hyperthyroidism and ophthalmopathy. TCRdb passed the multiplex PCR reads through MiXCR, listing each CDR3 protein once. The sample shows a few hundred thousand distinct CDR3 sequences, approximately 14% of them seen only once. Sequencing was carried out using blood. The receptors here all came from an older woman with Graves' ophthalmopathy. Each CDR3 is given with its conserved first and last residue. D genes are given only for firm matches. The size entry is marked missing in some rows and otherwise reads once, few, many or a size class.

TRBJ2-7,many,TRBV7-2,-,CASSLDYGLYEQYF,TGTGCCAGCAGCTTAGATTACGGCCTCTACGAGCAGTACTTC
TRBJ2-4,many,TRBV11-2,-,CASSATVAKNIQYF,TGTGCCAGCAGCGCGACAGTAGCCAAAAACATTCAGTACTTC
TRBJ2-5,few,TRBV9,-,CASSVAGSETQYF,TGTGCCAGCAGCGTAGCAGGGTCGGAGACCCAGTACTTC
TRBJ2-1,many,TRBV20-1,TRBD1,CSARVLTGGVYNEQFF,TGCAGTGCTAGAGTCTTAACAGGGGGCGTCTACAATGAGCAGTTCTTC
TRBJ2-7,many,TRBV5-1,TRBD2,CASSMGREVYEQYF,TGCGCCAGCAGTATGGGGCGGGAGGTCTACGAGCAGTACTTC
TRBJ1-6,many,TRBV3-1,-,CASSQRRGSPLHF,TGTGCCAGCAGCCAACGCCGTGGTTCACCCCTCCACTTT
TRBJ2-5,many,TRBV18,-,CASSSRLQETQYF,TGTGCCAGCTCATCCCGGCTCCAAGAGACCCAGTACTTC
TRBJ2-7,few,TRBV7-6,-,CASSIQPTAYERYF,TGTGCCAGCTCCATACAGCCCACGGCGTACGAGCGGTACTTC
TRBJ1-4,many,TRBV28,-,CASSLPVATNEKLFF,TGTGCCAGCAGTCTACCGGTTGCAACTAATGAAAAACTGTTTTTT
TRBJ2-3,-,TRBV5-1,-,CASSGTVTDTQYF,TGCGCCAGCTCGGGGACGGTCACAGATACGCAGTATTTT
TRBJ2-2,many,TRBV7-3,TRBD1,CASSFPSGQGATGELFF,TGTGCCAGCAGCTTCCCCTCTGGACAGGGGGCAACCGGGGAGCTGTTTTTT
TRBJ2-7,many,TRBV28,TRBD2,CASSSSGTISYEQYF,TGTGCCAGCAGCTCCTCGGGGACTATCTCCTACGAGCAGTACTTC
TRBJ2-3,many,TRBV28,-,CASSTPQRATQYF,TGTGCCAGCAGCACCCCCCAGCGGGCTACGCAGTATTTT
TRBJ2-1,many,TRBV5-1,-,CASALGPYNEQFF,TGCGCCAGCGCCCTGGGACCATACAATGAGCAGTTCTTC
TRBJ2-2,few,TRBV3-1,-,CASSQDFGSYTGELFF,TGTGCCAGCAGCCAAGATTTCGGTAGCTACACCGGGGAGCTGTTTTTT
TRBJ2-7,many,TRBV27,TRBD2,CASSLLAGGPGEQYF,TGTGCCAGCAGTTTATTAGCGGGAGGGCCGGGCGAGCAGTACTTC
TRBJ2-7,many,TRBV5-1,-,CASSLLLGVLEQYF,TGCGCCAGCAGCTTGCTCCTGGGAGTGCTCGAGCAGTACTTC
TRBJ2-1,-,TRBV5-5,-,CASSTASTSVLFF,TGTGCCAGCAGCACCGCCTCTACCTCGGTCTTGTTCTTC
TRBJ1-1,many,TRBV29-1,-,CSAWTDMNTEAFF,TGCAGCGCGTGGACGGACATGAACACTGAAGCTTTCTTT
TRBJ2-5,-,TRBV7-3,-,CANSLSGYPSETQYF,TGTGCCAACAGCCTGTCGGGCTATCCGTCGGAGACCCAGTACTTC
TRBJ2-7,many,TRBV28,TRBD2,CASRETSGRSEQYF,TGTGCCAGCAGGGAGACTAGCGGGAGGAGCGAGCAGTACTTC
TRBJ2-3,-,TRBV20-1,TRBD2,CSATTLAGVFTDTQYF,TGCAGTGCTACGACGCTAGCGGGAGTGTTCACAGATACGCAGTATTTT
TRBJ2-3,many,TRBV11-2,-,CASSRTDTQYF,TGTGCCAGCAGCCGCACAGATACGCAGTATTTT
TRBJ1-6,-,TRBV5-6,-,CASSSTVSSYNSPLHF,TGTGCCAGCAGCTCTACAGTTAGCTCCTATAATTCACCCCTCCACTTT
TRBJ2-7,few,TRBV29-1,TRBD2,CSVGVGGRNEQYF,TGCAGCGTGGGGGTGGGCGGGAGGAACGAGCAGTACTTC
TRBJ2-7,many,TRBV7-2,-,CASSPRVGDEQYF,TGTGCCAGCAGCCCCCGGGTAGGGGACGAGCAGTACTTC
TRBJ2-5,-,TRBV19,-,CASSISGFETQYF,TGTGCCAGTAGTATCTCAGGGTTCGAGACCCAGTACTTC
TRBJ2-5,many,TRBV27,-,CASSSPPRGQETQYF,TGTGCCAGCAGTTCACCCCCCCGGGGCCAAGAGACCCAGTACTTC
TRBJ2-1,-,TRBV28,-,CASSSPPSGQFF,TGTGCCAGCAGTTCCCCGCCCAGTGGGCAGTTCTTC
TRBJ2-7,-,TRBV11-1,TRBD2,CASSFQASGIPDEQYF,TGTGCCAGCAGCTTCCAAGCCAGCGGGATCCCTGACGAGCAGTACTTC
TRBJ2-5,many,TRBV20-1,TRBD2,CSARGGDQETQYF,TGCAGTGCTAGGGGAGGGGACCAAGAGACCCAGTACTTC
TRBJ2-3,many,TRBV2,-,CASRTGLNTDTQYF,TGTGCCAGCAGGACAGGACTAAACACAGATACGCAGTATTTT
TRBJ1-2,-,TRBV6-1,-,CASSEGDGYTF,TGTGCCAGCAGTGAAGGGGATGGCTACACCTTC
TRBJ2-2,many,TRBV28,-,CASSSGQPHTGELFF,TGTGCCAGCAGTTCCGGACAGCCCCACACCGGGGAGCTGTTTTTT
TRBJ2-7,-,TRBV11-2,TRBD1,CASSVDRVGYEQYF,TGTGCCAGCAGCGTAGACAGGGTTGGCTACGAGCAGTACTTC
TRBJ2-1,many,TRBV7-3,-,CASSLFGSYNEQFF,TGTGCCAGCAGCTTATTCGGTTCCTACAATGAGCAGTTCTTC
TRBJ1-1,many,TRBV4-1,-,CASSQDPRGTEAFF,TGCGCCAGCAGCCAAGATCCCCGGGGAACTGAAGCTTTCTTT
TRBJ2-1,-,TRBV6-1,-,CASSAGSILNEQFF,TGTGCCAGCAGTGCGGGGAGCATCCTCAATGAGCAGTTCTTC
TRBJ2-3,few,TRBV5-1,TRBD2,CASSLARGGSTSTDTQYF,TGCGCCAGCAGCTTGGCCCGGGGGGGGTCTACTAGCACAGATACGCAGTATTTT
TRBJ2-7,many,TRBV28,-,CASSTRQDSYEQYF,TGTGCCAGCAGTACCAGACAGGACTCCTACGAGCAGTACTTC
TRBJ1-6,-,TRBV18,TRBD1,CASSAGTGALLHF,TGTGCCAGCTCAGCCGGGACAGGGGCCCTCCTCCACTTT
TRBJ2-7,many,TRBV20-1,TRBD2,CSARDAGGPSYEQYF,TGCAGTGCTAGAGATGCGGGAGGCCCCTCCTACGAGCAGTACTTC
TRBJ2-1,many,TRBV12-5,TRBD1,CASGPSQGTGIRMNEQFF,TGTGCTAGTGGCCCGTCTCAAGGGACAGGGATAAGAATGAATGAGCAGTTCTTC
TRBJ2-2,-,TRBV19,-,CASSTRRGGPGELFF,TGTGCCAGTAGTACCCGTCGTGGAGGGCCCGGGGAGCTGTTTTTT
TRBJ2-7,-,TRBV20-1,-,CSARDRSRNTYYEQYF,TGCAGTGCTAGAGATCGGAGTCGGAACACGTACTACGAGCAGTACTTC
TRBJ1-6,many,TRBV3-1,TRBD1,CASSRPGTGPSPLHF,TGTGCCAGCAGCCGCCCCGGGACAGGGCCGTCACCCCTCCACTTT
TRBJ1-3,many,TRBV3-1,-,CASSHRASGNTIYF,TGTGCCAGCAGCCACAGGGCCTCTGGAAACACCATATATTTT
TRBJ2-7,-,TRBV28,-,CASRPRGQVGSEQYF,TGTGCCAGCAGACCAAGGGGGCAAGTCGGGAGTGAGCAGTACTTC
TRBJ2-5,many,TRBV5-1,-,CASGEMETQYF,TGCGCCAGCGGGGAGATGGAGACCCAGTACTTC
TRBJ2-7,many,TRBV6-1,TRBD2,CASSELRERSYEQYF,TGTGCCAGCAGTGAATTGCGGGAGAGATCCTACGAGCAGTACTTC
TRBJ2-1,many,TRBV7-3,TRBD1,CASSLVQGAYNEQFF,TGTGCCAGCAGCTTAGTTCAGGGGGCGTACAATGAGCAGTTCTTC
TRBJ2-7,few,TRBV10-2,TRBD2,CASSWVAGEFEVGYEQYF,TGCGCCAGCAGTTGGGTAGCGGGAGAATTTGAGGTGGGCTACGAGCAGTACTTC
TRBJ1-1,many,TRBV30,-,CAWRSTGITEAFF,TGTGCCTGGAGGAGTACAGGGATCACTGAAGCTTTCTTT
TRBJ2-7,-,TRBV19,-,CASSPSGLSYEQYF,TGTGCCAGTAGTCCGTCGGGACTTTCCTACGAGCAGTACTTC
TRBJ2-6,few,TRBV5-1,TRBD2,CASGLVAPGLAYWRGANVLTF,TGCGCCAGCGGCTTGGTGGCTCCGGGACTAGCGTATTGGAGGGGGGCCAACGTCCTGACTTTC